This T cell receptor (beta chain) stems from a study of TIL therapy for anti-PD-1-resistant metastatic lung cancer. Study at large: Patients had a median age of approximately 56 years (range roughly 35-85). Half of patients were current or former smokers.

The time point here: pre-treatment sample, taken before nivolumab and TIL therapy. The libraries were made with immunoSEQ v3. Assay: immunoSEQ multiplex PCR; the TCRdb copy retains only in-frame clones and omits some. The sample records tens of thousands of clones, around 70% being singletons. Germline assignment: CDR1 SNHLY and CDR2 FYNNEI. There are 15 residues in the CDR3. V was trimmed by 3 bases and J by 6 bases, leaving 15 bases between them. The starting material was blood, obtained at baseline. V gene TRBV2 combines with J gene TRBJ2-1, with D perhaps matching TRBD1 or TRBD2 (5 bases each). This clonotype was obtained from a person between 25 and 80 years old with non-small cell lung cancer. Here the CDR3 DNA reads TGTGCCAGCAGTGATATGGGACGGAGGATCAATGAGCAGTTCTTC. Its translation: CASSDMGRRINEQFF.